These 18 T cell receptor beta chains share one sample of origin, sequenced in a study of metastatic and nonmetastatic thyroid tumors. TCRdb recomputed clones from the PCR reads via MiXCR. The top ten clones hold 9.5% to 15% of a sample with approximately 70,000 clones, 18% of them seen once. Until they underwent thyroid surgery, no patient had received any treatment. The source material was blood. These receptors came from a female donor with papillary thyroid cancer or a benign thyroid nodule (not recorded which). Some clones in this sample may be carry-over from other donors' samples.

This clone was seen ten or more times. J is TRBJ1-5 and V is TRBV6-1; D gene ambiguous. The CDR3 extends over 12 amino acids. Per germline, CDR1 MNHNS and CDR2 SASEGT. Trimming pared 6 bases from V and 6 bases from J, leaving 9 bases between. CDR3 sequence reads: CASSRVGQPQHF. As DNA, the CDR3 is TGTGCCAGCAGCCGGGTCGGTCAGCCCCAGCATTTT.

This clone was recorded at least ten times. The V call is TRBV20-1, the J call TRBJ1-2; D gene ambiguous. The germline gives CDR1 DFQATT, CDR2 SNEGSKA (reference sequence). The V gene lost 0 bases and the J gene lost 4 bases, with 9 bases spanning the gap. The CDR3 runs 13 residues. The CDR3 DNA sequence: TGCAGTGCTAGAGACCCCGGGTCCTATGGCTACACCTTC. Protein sequence: CSARDPGSYGYTF.

This clone was seen many times. The gene calls are TRBV24-1 and TRBJ1-2; D not resolved. Deletions cut 2 bases from V and 6 bases from J, with 9 bases between. CDR1 is KGHDR and CDR2 is SFDVKD in the germline V gene. CDR3 size: 13 residues. The CDR3: CATSDWESDGYTF. DNA for the CDR3: TGTGCCACCAGTGATTGGGAATCGGATGGCTACACCTTC.

J is TRBJ2-2 and V is TRBV30; 7 nucleotides match TRBD2. V was pared by 5 bases and J by 4 bases, with 4 bases of the junction left unmatched. Per the germline V gene, CDR1 is GTSNPN and CDR2 is SVGIG (reference sequence). CDR3 length equals 13 residues. The chain's CDR3 is CAWGEGSTGELFF. The CDR3 DNA reads as TGTGCCTGGGGGGAGGGTTCCACCGGGGAGCTGTTTTTT.

This clone has a handful of counts. Here the CDR3 reads CASRETGGWGYGYTF. The CDR3 nucleotides are TGTGCCAGCAGAGAGACAGGGGGTTGGGGCTATGGCTACACCTTC. The genes are TRBV28 and TRBJ1-2; 9 bases are a match to TRBD1. Losses at the gene ends were 6 bases for V and 4 bases for J; bases not matched to a gene: 9. The CDR3 consists of 15 residues. The germline V gene has CDR1 MDHEN and CDR2 SYDVKM.

This clone was found a few times. This chain joins TRBV12-3 or TRBV12-4 and TRBJ2-3; D is perhaps TRBD1 or TRBD2 (5 bases each). There are 12 residues in the CDR3. Trimming shortened V by 4 bases and J by 9 bases, and 11 bases separated the two germline ends. The DNA for the CDR3 is TGTGCCAGCAGTTCTGGGGGTGACACGCAGTATTTT. Translation gives CASSSGGDTQYF.

About this clone: With a much larger clone just one base away, this may be a read error. V usage is TRBV19 and J usage is TRBJ1-2, with 12 bases fitting TRBD1. Germline V gene data show CDR1 as LNHDA and CDR2 as SQIVND (reference sequence). This CDR3 region has 14 residues. The CDR3 DNA reads as TGTGCCAGTGGCCGGGACAGGGGGCTCTATGTCTACACCTTC. As protein: CASGRDRGLYVYTF.

The V call is TRBV27, the J call TRBJ2-7; TRBD1 is a possible D gene (5 bases). The germline CDR1 and CDR2 sequences are MNHEY and SMNVEV (reference sequence). V lost 5 bases and J 1 base, leaving 9 bases between the germline ends. The CDR3 has 13 amino acids. CDR3 in amino acids: CASSTRVSYEQYF. CDR3 nucleotides: TGTGCCAGCAGTACCAGGGTATCCTACGAGCAGTACTTC.

This clone was observed at least ten times. This rearrangement joins TRBV6-1 to TRBJ2-1, with 14 positions matching TRBD2. V trimming: 5 bases; J trimming: 4 bases; junction bases outside the gene matches: 1. Per the germline V gene, CDR1 is MNHNS and CDR2 is SASEGT. This CDR3 region has 15 residues. The chain's CDR3 is CASSRLAGGYNEQFF. CDR3 in DNA: TGTGCCAGCAGTAGACTAGCGGGAGGGTACAATGAGCAGTTCTTC.

This clone occurred many times. The CDR3 DNA reads as TGTGCCAGCAGCTTATTGTTGGGGACTAGCGGGAGTATCTACGAGCAGTACTTC. Translating gives CASSLLLGTSGSIYEQYF. The chain couples TRBV13 to TRBJ2-7; 14 positions match TRBD2. Germline values: CDR1 PRHDT, CDR2 FYEKMQ (reference sequence). This CDR3 contains 18 residues. V shed 2 bases, J shed 3 bases, and the junction held 9 bases outside the gene matches.

The chain is built from TRBV5-1 and TRBJ1-6, with D possibly TRBD1 on 5 matching bases. CDR3 length: 17 amino acids. Germline CDR1 is SGHRS and CDR2 is YFSETQ. V gave up 0 bases and J gave up 7 bases, with 17 bases separating them. The chain's CDR3 is CASSLDGAGTGNSPLHF. DNA for the CDR3: TGCGCCAGCAGCTTGGACGGGGCAGGAACCGGAAATTCACCCCTCCACTTT.

This clone occurred a few times. This chain joins TRBV15 and TRBJ2-4, with 10 nucleotides matching TRBD2. Germline loops: CDR1 LNHNV, CDR2 YYDKDF (reference sequence). Trimming at V came to 0 bases and at J to 0 bases, leaving 11 bases not matched to a gene. The CDR3 spans 20 residues. The CDR3 nucleotides read TGTGCCACCAGCAGAGACCGACTAGCGGGCGACGTCATAGCCAAAAACATTCAGTACTTC. Its translation: CATSRDRLAGDVIAKNIQYF. Drawing the rest from reference TRBV15 and TRBJ2-4, the complete variable domain is DAMVIQNPRYQVTQFGKPVTLSCSQTLNHNVMYWYQQKSSQAPKLLFHYYDKDFNNEADTPDNFQSRRPNTSFCFLDIRSPGLGDTAMYLCATSRDRLAGDVIAKNIQYFGAGTRLSVL.

This clone came up many times. The chain joins TRBV7-9 to TRBJ2-5; no firm D call. The CDR3 consists of 11 residues. The V and J ends lost 10 bases and 2 bases respectively, with 8 bases between them. CDR1 is SEHNR and CDR2 is FQNEAQ in the germline V gene (reference sequence). The CDR3 sequence: CATTQQETQYF. The CDR3 region has the DNA TGTGCCACCACTCAACAAGAGACCCAGTACTTC.

This clone has at least ten counts. Compared with germline, one end of the junction differs, possibly owing to a read error. V usage is TRBV3-1 and J usage is TRBJ2-3; unclear D gene. Germline values: CDR1 LGHDT, CDR2 YNNKEL (reference sequence). There are 13 residues in the CDR3. CDR3 loop: CAGSQPNTDTQYF. The DNA of the CDR3 is TGTGCCGGCAGCCAACCGAACACAGATACGCAGTATTTT.

The chain joins TRBV28 to TRBJ2-5; 9 nucleotides align to TRBD2. From germline, CDR1 is MDHEN and CDR2 SYDVKM. The V and J ends lost 5 bases and 5 bases, in that order; junction bases with no gene match: 9. The CDR3 spans 15 residues. The CDR3 DNA reads TGTGCCAGCAGTCGGCCCGGACTAGCGAGGGAGACCCAGTACTTC. The encoded protein is CASSRPGLARETQYF.

The chain carries TRBV28 and TRBJ1-2; 7 bases are a match to TRBD1. Germline CDR1 and CDR2: MDHEN and SYDVKM. There are 15 residues in the CDR3. J gave up 4 bases and V 3 bases, and 8 bases lay outside the gene matches. DNA of the CDR3: TGTGCCAGCAGTTTCGCTTACAGGGGCCTCTATGGCTACACCTTC. Protein: CASSFAYRGLYGYTF.

This clone has at least ten counts. The chain recombines TRBV2 with TRBJ2-1; possibly TRBD1 for D (5 bases). Trimming pared 1 base from V and 10 bases from J, leaving 11 bases between. CDR3 size: 13 residues. The germline V gene has CDR1 SNHLY and CDR2 FYNNEI. CDR3 in amino acids: CASSEGLRVEQFF. The DNA of the CDR3 is TGTGCCAGCAGTGAAGGGCTCAGGGTGGAGCAGTTCTTC.

The chain carries TRBV12-5 and TRBJ2-5, with 9 bases matching TRBD1. The CDR3 contains 16 residues. Germline loops: CDR1 LGHNT, CDR2 FRNRAP. The J segment lost 3 bases and the V segment lost 7 bases, leaving 12 bases of the junction unmatched. CDR3 bases: TGTGCTAGTGTTAGTCGGGACAGGGCGGCAGAAGAGACCCAGTACTTC. Protein: CASVSRDRAAEETQYF.